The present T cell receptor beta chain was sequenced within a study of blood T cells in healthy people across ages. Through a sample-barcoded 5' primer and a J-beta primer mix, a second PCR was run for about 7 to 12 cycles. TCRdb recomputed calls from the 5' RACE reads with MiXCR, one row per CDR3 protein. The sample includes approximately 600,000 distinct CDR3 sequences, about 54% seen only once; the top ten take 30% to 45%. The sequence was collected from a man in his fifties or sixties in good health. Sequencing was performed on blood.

As DNA, the CDR3 is TGTGCCAGCAGCGGACAGGGGGCTTTTTCGGACGAGCAGTACTTC. Its protein is CASSGQGAFSDEQYF. The rearrangement uses TRBV9 and TRBJ2-4; 10 bases match TRBD1. Judging by the DNA end, TRBJ2-7 fits better; the J call may be wrong. Germline-derived CDR1 and CDR2 are SGDLS and YYNGEE. The CDR3 spans 15 residues.